Listed below are T cell receptor beta chains from one sample, sequenced in a study of T cells in Graves' hyperthyroidism and ophthalmopathy. TCRdb ran MiXCR on the multiplex PCR reads and lists one entry per CDR3 protein. There are about 510,000 distinct CDR3 sequences in the sample; 46% occur only once, and around 47% lies in the top ten. Sequenced sample: peripheral blood or thyroid tissue (not recorded which). The receptor source for this set is an adult woman with Graves' disease, either hyperthyroidism or ophthalmopathy (not recorded which). Each CDR3 is given with its conserved first and last residue. D genes are given only for firm matches. The size entry is marked missing in some rows and otherwise reads once, few, many or a size class.

v_gene	j_gene	abundance	d_gene	CDR3aa	CDR3nt
TRBV12-3/TRBV12-4	TRBJ1-6	many	.	CASKQNQGSDSPLHF	TGTGCCAGCAAGCAAAATCAGGGGAGTGATTCACCCCTCCACTTT
TRBV10-3	TRBJ1-2	.	TRBD1	CASTQGGRGYTF	TGTGCCAGCACCCAAGGGGGCCGTGGCTACACCTTC
TRBV19	TRBJ2-6	many	.	CASSIGGSGANVLTF	TGTGCCAGCAGCATAGGGGGCTCTGGGGCCAACGTCCTGACTTTC
TRBV29-1	TRBJ1-2	.	.	CSVEGGFNYGYTF	TGCAGCGTTGAAGGGGGCTTTAACTATGGCTACACCTTC
TRBV7-9	TRBJ1-2	many	.	CASSLGDNYGYTF	TGTGCCAGCAGCTTAGGGGACAACTATGGCTACACCTTC
TRBV10-3	TRBJ2-5	.	TRBD2	CAISGLAGDRETHYF	TGTGCCATCAGTGGCCTAGCGGGAGACCGAGAGACCCATTACTTC
TRBV11-2	TRBJ1-2	.	.	CASSLVGGSGYTF	TGTGCCAGCAGCTTAGTAGGAGGAAGTGGCTACACCTTC
TRBV7-2	TRBJ1-2	medium-sized	.	CASSPSPGEPYGYTF	TGTGCCAGCAGCCCTAGCCCGGGGGAGCCCTATGGCTACACCTTC
TRBV20-1	TRBJ1-1	.	.	CSASGPSDAEAFF	TGCAGTGCTAGTGGGCCTAGCGACGCTGAAGCTTTCTTT
TRBV13	TRBJ2-7	few	TRBD1	CASSPGQGVVYEQYF	TGTGCCAGCAGCCCCGGGCAGGGGGTGGTTTACGAGCAGTACTTC
TRBV10-3	TRBJ2-7	.	TRBD1	CASIGARGTQYF	TGTGCCAGCATCGGGGCCAGGGGGACGCAGTACTTC
TRBV20-1	TRBJ1-5	few	.	CSAAGFTVNQPQHF	TGCAGTGCGGCAGGGTTTACTGTCAATCAGCCCCAGCATTTT
TRBV5-1	TRBJ2-2	.	.	CASSLAFGEAGELFF	TGCGCCAGCAGCTTGGCCTTTGGGGAGGCCGGGGAGCTGTTTTTT
TRBV7-9	TRBJ1-4	many	.	CASSPDGSYEKLFF	TGTGCCAGCAGCCCGGACGGCAGTTATGAAAAACTGTTTTTT
TRBV18	TRBJ1-5	many	.	CASSQDPGNQPQHF	TGTGCCAGCTCACAGGACCCAGGCAATCAGCCCCAGCATTTT
TRBV7-9	TRBJ2-5	once	TRBD1	CASSLRSTGGTETQYF	TGTGCCAGCAGCCTTCGGTCGACAGGGGGCACGGAGACCCAGTACTTC
TRBV12-3/TRBV12-4	TRBJ2-7	few	TRBD1	CASSTNRGNEQYF	TGTGCCAGCAGTACTAACAGGGGTAACGAGCAGTACTTC
TRBV11-2	TRBJ1-2	.	.	CASSLDIPDTNYGYTF	TGTGCCAGCAGCTTAGATATCCCCGACACGAACTATGGCTACACCTTC
TRBV19	TRBJ1-1	few	.	CASSRREAQGNTEAFF	TGTGCCAGTAGTCGCCGCGAAGCACAGGGAAACACTGAAGCTTTCTTT
TRBV7-2	TRBJ1-5	.	.	CASSLGFGGSQPQHF	TGTGCCAGCAGCTTAGGGTTTGGGGGATCTCAGCCCCAGCATTTT
TRBV10-3	TRBJ1-6	many	.	CAISVKGSYNSPLHF	TGTGCCATCAGTGTAAAGGGCTCTTATAATTCACCCCTCCACTTT
TRBV10-2	TRBJ2-7	many	.	CASTEGESYEQYF	TGCGCCAGCACCGAGGGGGAATCCTACGAGCAGTACTTC
TRBV7-2	TRBJ2-2	many	.	CASSLALGTGELFF	TGTGCCAGCAGCTTAGCGCTCGGAACCGGGGAGCTGTTTTTT
TRBV20-1	TRBJ1-5	many	.	CSASDSVNQPQHF	TGCAGTGCCTCGGACAGTGTCAATCAGCCCCAGCATTTT
TRBV25-1	TRBJ2-7	few	TRBD1	CASSDLGQGWFEQYF	TGTGCCAGCAGTGACCTCGGACAGGGATGGTTCGAGCAGTACTTC
TRBV4-1	TRBJ2-7	few	TRBD2	CASSQVASGTIYEQYF	TGCGCCAGCAGCCAAGTCGCGAGCGGGACCATCTACGAGCAGTACTTC
TRBV5-1	TRBJ1-1	many	.	CASSLETGSEAFF	TGCGCCAGCAGCTTGGAAACAGGGTCTGAAGCTTTCTTT
TRBV9	TRBJ1-5	few	TRBD1	CASSLTGGAEQPQHF	TGTGCCAGCAGCCTGACAGGGGGCGCGGAGCAGCCCCAGCATTTT
TRBV20-1	TRBJ1-4	.	.	CSARTAIATNEKLFF	TGCAGTGCGCGGACAGCGATTGCAACTAATGAAAAACTGTTTTTT
TRBV7-3	TRBJ2-2	once	.	CASSLNRAGTGELFF	TGTGCCAGCAGCTTAAATCGCGCCGGCACCGGGGAGCTGTTTTTT